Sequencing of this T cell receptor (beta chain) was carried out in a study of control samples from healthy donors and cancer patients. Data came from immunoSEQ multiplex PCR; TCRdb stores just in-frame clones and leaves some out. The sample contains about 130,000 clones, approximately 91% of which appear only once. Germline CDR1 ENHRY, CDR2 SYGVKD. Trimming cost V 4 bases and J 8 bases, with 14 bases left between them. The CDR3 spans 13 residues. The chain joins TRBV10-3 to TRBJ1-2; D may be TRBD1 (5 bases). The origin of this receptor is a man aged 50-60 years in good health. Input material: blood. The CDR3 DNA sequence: TGTGCCATCAGTGCAGACCCCTGGGACGGCTACACCTTC. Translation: CAISADPWDGYTF.